One sample yielded the 8 T cell receptor beta chains listed below, sequenced in a study of T cell changes during pregnancy in multiple sclerosis. The repertoire was sequenced with immunoSEQ multiplex PCR; TCRdb's copy has only in-frame clones and lacks some. The sample contains approximately 70,000 clones, about 90% of which appear only once. The specimen was peripheral blood, collected in the second trimester of pregnancy. These receptors came from a female donor in good health, enrolled as a control in a pregnancy study.

The genes are TRBV10-3 and TRBJ2-3, with 8 bases that match TRBD2. V lost 3 bases and J lost 6; bases outside the gene matches: 8. This CDR3 contains 15 residues. Germline CDR1 and CDR2: ENHRY and SYGVKD. The CDR3 region is CAISDPSGSRDTQYF. The CDR3 bases are TGTGCCATCAGTGACCCAAGCGGGAGCAGGGATACGCAGTATTTT.

J is TRBJ1-3 and V is TRBV9; TRBD1 matches 10 bases. Germline V gives CDR1 SGDLS, CDR2 YYNGEE. Unmatched junction bases numbered 5, after V lost 6 bases and J lost 2 bases. There are 15 residues in the CDR3. The CDR3 bases are TGTGCCAGCACGGGACAGGGGTTCCCTGGAAACACCATATATTTT. It is translated as CASTGQGFPGNTIYF.

This clone was detected once. V and J are TRBV7-9 and TRBJ2-3; 7 positions agree with TRBD1. The CDR3 has 16 amino acids. CDR1 SEHNR and CDR2 FQNEAQ come from the germline V gene (reference sequence). V gave up 1 base and J gave up 2 bases; unmatched junction bases: 6. This chain's CDR3 is CASSLVGQMFTDTQYF. The CDR3 DNA reads TGTGCCAGCAGCTTAGTGGGACAGATGTTCACAGATACGCAGTATTTT.

In its sample, this clone ranks as medium-sized. The chain combines TRBV6-5 with TRBJ1-1; D gene uncertain. The V gene's germline CDR1 is MNHEY and CDR2 SVGAGI. The V and J ends lost 2 bases and 5 bases respectively, with 9 bases between them. CDR3 length: 13 amino acids. CDR3 sequence reads: CASSYAVQTEAFF. CDR3 coding DNA: TGTGCCAGCAGTTACGCGGTCCAGACTGAAGCTTTCTTT.

V gene TRBV5-1 combines with J gene TRBJ1-2; D remains ambiguous. Trimming stripped 6 bases from V and 1 base from J, with 10 bases between. In germline, CDR1 is SGHRS, CDR2 YFSETQ. The CDR3 contains 13 residues. CDR3 coding DNA: TGCGCCAGCAAGGAGGTGCATAACTATGGCTACACCTTC. Translated, it gives CASKEVHNYGYTF.

The CDR3, as DNA: TGCGCCAGCAGCTTGGGGCAGGGGAGTTTTGACGAGCAGTACTTC. It specifies CASSLGQGSFDEQYF. The chain has TRBV5-1 and TRBJ2-7, with D perhaps TRBD1 (6 bases). Germline V gives CDR1 SGHRS, CDR2 YFSETQ. This CDR3 has 15 amino acids. The V end lost 0 bases, the J end lost 5 bases, and 15 bases lay between the germline ends.

The rearrangement links TRBV9 to TRBJ1-2, with a weak D call TRBD1 (6 bases). CDR3 length equals 13 residues. V gave up 0 bases and J gave up 8 bases, with 11 bases separating them. The germline V gene encodes CDR1 SGDLS and CDR2 YYNGEE. CDR3: CASSVGQGLGYTF. The CDR3 bases are TGTGCCAGCAGCGTAGGCCAGGGGTTGGGCTACACCTTC. The full variable domain, rest sourced from reference TRBV9 and TRBJ1-2, is DSGVTQTPKHLITATGQRVTLRCSPRSGDLSVYWYQQSLDQGLQFLIQYYNGEERAKGNILERFSAQQFPDLHSELNLSSLELGDSALYFCASSVGQGLGYTFGSGTRLTVV.

This chain links TRBV12-5 with TRBJ2-7; 7 bases align to TRBD1. Germline CDR1 and CDR2: LGHNT and FRNRAP. Trimming cost V 1 base and J 4 bases; bases outside gene matches: 7. CDR3 length equals 15 residues. The CDR3 DNA is TGTGCTAGTGGTTTGGGAGGGGGCGACGGTTACGAGCAGTACTTC. This codes for CASGLGGGDGYEQYF. The full variable domain, in which reference TRBV12-5 and TRBJ2-7 provide the parts outside the CDR3, is DARVTQTPRHKVTEMGQEVTMRCQPILGHNTVFWYRQTMMQGLELLAYFRNRAPLDDSGMPKDRFSAEMPDATLATLKIQPSEPRDSAVYFCASGLGGGDGYEQYFGPGTRLTVT.